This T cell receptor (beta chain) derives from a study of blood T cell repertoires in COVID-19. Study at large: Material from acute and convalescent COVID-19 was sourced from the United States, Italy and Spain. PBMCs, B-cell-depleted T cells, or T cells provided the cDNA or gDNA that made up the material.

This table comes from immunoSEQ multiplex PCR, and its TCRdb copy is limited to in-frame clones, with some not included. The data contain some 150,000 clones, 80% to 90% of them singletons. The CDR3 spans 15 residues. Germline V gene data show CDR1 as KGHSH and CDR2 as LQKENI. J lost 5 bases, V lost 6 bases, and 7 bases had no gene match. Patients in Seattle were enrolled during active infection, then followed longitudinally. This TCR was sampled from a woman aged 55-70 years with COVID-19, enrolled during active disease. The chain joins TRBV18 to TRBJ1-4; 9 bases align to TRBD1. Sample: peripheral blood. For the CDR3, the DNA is TGTGCCAGCTCGTCTACAGGGGGCAGAAATGAAAAACTGTTTTTT. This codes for CASSSTGGRNEKLFF.